The source of this TCR beta chain is a study of spatial heterogeneity in lung cancer. Study-wide context: The correlation between TCR transcript counts in tumor regions and a T cell module score from matched bulk RNA-seq was strong. The average appearance count of each unique TCR and UMI combination in raw reads was more than 9.5.

General study findings and limits: It was found that expanded intratumoral alpha and beta TCR counts tracked tumor mutation counts.

There are many counts of this clonotype. The antigen is unknown. This beta chain is off target for a library built for alpha chains, so its abundance means little. Each molecule of TCR cDNA was tagged with one unique molecular identifier. TCRdb reprocessed the 5' RACE reads with MiXCR, giving one entry per CDR3 protein. The sample includes 17,000 or so distinct CDR3 sequences, more than 5% of them seen just once. Sample time point: sample taken at primary tumor resection. No cells were sorted before sequencing. The whole RNA sequenced was extracted from tumor, nontumor lung or frozen PBMC. The CDR3 is 19 amino acids. CDR1 is LGHNA and CDR2 is YSLEER in the germline V gene. V shed 0 bases, J shed 0 bases, and the junction held 9 bases outside the gene matches.

The receptor was derived from a male donor with early-stage non-small cell lung cancer. Sequencing was performed on lung tumor tissue, taken at surgery. This chain links TRBV4-3 with TRBJ2-7; the match to TRBD2 covers 12 bases. The CDR3 protein is CASSQELTSGGTSSYEQYF. As DNA, the CDR3 is TGCGCCAGCAGCCAAGAATTAACTAGCGGGGGGACTAGCTCCTACGAGCAGTACTTC.